This T cell receptor (beta chain) appears in the sequencing data of a study of T cell responses to AZD1222 COVID-19 vaccine. This CDR3 is built from 18 residues. Deletions cut 2 bases from V and 0 bases from J, with 18 bases between. The germline gives CDR1 ENHRY, CDR2 SYGVKD. Remarks on this clone: Antigen unknown.

Findings of the study overall: Vaccine-related CD4 TCRs covered spike, predominating at 160-218 and 743-854.

Profiled with immunoSEQ multiplex PCR; TCRdb holds only in-frame clones, not every one. The table records fewer than 120,000 clones, 88% of them present only once. V is TRBV10-3 and J is TRBJ2-3; D is uncertain. The source was peripheral blood, collected on day 0 of AZD1222 vaccination. This TCR came from an adult in good health. As DNA, the CDR3 is TGTGCCATCAGTGAGACGTCTAGTGATTTTAGGAGCACAGATACGCAGTATTTT. It encodes CAISETSSDFRSTDTQYF.